This T cell receptor (beta chain) was found in a study of shared T cell receptors in the human thymus. This CDR3 has 14 residues. Germline values: CDR1 MNHNY, CDR2 SVGAGI (reference sequence). V lost 8 bases and J lost 7; bases outside the gene matches: 10. The data were produced by immunoSEQ multiplex PCR, yet TCRdb's version contains in-frame clones alone and is incomplete. The sample has 600,000 or so clones; 87% are singletons. This sample was shared with a second study, whose subject was human thymus T cells. As that report states: Corrective heart surgery yielded the resections from which the thymus tissue came. Thymic and blood repertoires appeared to carry a bias in their V and J gene usage. Related research found strongly overlapping thymic repertoires in unrelated individuals.

The receptor comes from a boy in the first two years of life with a congenital heart defect. The V call is TRBV6-6, the J call TRBJ1-5; 8 bases line up with TRBD1. Sequencing was carried out using thymocytes. The CDR3 spells CASPPTRGRQPQHF. CDR3 nucleotides: TGTGCCAGCCCCCCGACCAGGGGGCGGCAGCCCCAGCATTTT.